This is a list of T cell receptor beta chains from one sample in a study of blood T cell repertoires in COVID-19. Measured with immunoSEQ multiplex PCR; TCRdb has only the in-frame clones, and not every one. The sample records 110,000 to 150,000 clones, approximately 90% being singletons. Sequencing was performed on peripheral blood. The receptors stem from a man aged 60 to 75 with active or convalescent COVID-19. CDR3s leave out the opening cysteine and the closing phenylalanine or tryptophan. Fields, in order: J gene, V gene, CDR3 protein.

>TRBJ2-1|TRBV29-1
SAGPAGDNEQF
>TRBJ1-3|TRBV18
ATTDVPDTIY
>TRBJ2-5|TRBV15
ATSRQTPPETQY
>TRBJ2-1|TRBV5-1
ASSSTGGSYNEQF
>TRBJ1-5|TRBV5-1
ASSLQGGANQPQH
>TRBJ2-7|TRBV7-2
ASSAFSGVNEQY
>TRBJ1-1|TRBV19
ASSTRDRRTEAF
>TRBJ2-2|TRBV5-6
ASNREGRATGELF
>TRBJ1-6|TRBV5-4
ASRPDRANSPLH
>TRBJ1-2|TRBV7-2
ASSPEVYGYT
>TRBJ2-3|TRBV6-5
ASRHNTDTQY
>TRBJ1-1|TRBV4-1
ASSGTPTGRGEAF
>TRBJ2-6|TRBV30
AWRHAGANVLT
>TRBJ1-3|TRBV25-1
ASSAPRTGGKGNTIY
>TRBJ2-7|TRBV24-1
ATMASGTGGLEQY
>TRBJ1-2|TRBV6-5
ASNRQGAINYGYT
>TRBJ2-4|TRBV5-1
ASSFRPELLNIQY
>TRBJ2-1|TRBV10-3
ATQDIAGGASEQF
>TRBJ1-4|TRBV28
ASSRGVGPQEKLF
>TRBJ1-3|TRBV3-1/TRBV3-2
ASSRNRGYSGNTIY
>TRBJ1-2|TRBV28
ASSLRQFRNGYT
>TRBJ1-1|TRBV4-2
ASSQDIGQGSEAF
>TRBJ2-5|TRBV5-1
ASSLEVAGDRETQY
>TRBJ1-3|TRBV19
ASSIGRSSGNTIY
>TRBJ1-4|TRBV18
ASLRSPNEKLF
>TRBJ2-7|TRBV19
ASSTRTGSYYEQY
>TRBJ1-1|TRBV5-8
ASSSRYHGQGVAEAF
>TRBJ2-5|TRBV4-2
ASGTGTGNQETQY
>TRBJ1-1|TRBV13
ASSLRPGTEAF
>TRBJ2-6|TRBV28
ASSLENSGANVLT
>TRBJ2-1|TRBV9
ASSARTGGSYNEQF
>TRBJ2-2|TRBV7-8
ASSVLTSGDTGELF
>TRBJ2-4|TRBV30
AWSAGGRSNIQY
>TRBJ1-6|TRBV19
ASNTREGTSPLH
>TRBJ2-3|TRBV28
ASSPRDRPTDTQY
>TRBJ2-1|TRBV5-1
ASSLDGGAFNEQF
>TRBJ1-2|TRBV4-3
ASSQEAGDGYT
>TRBJ1-1|TRBV2
ASSGRRGGGSNTEAF
>TRBJ1-6|TRBV7-2
ASSLGSGYGSPLH